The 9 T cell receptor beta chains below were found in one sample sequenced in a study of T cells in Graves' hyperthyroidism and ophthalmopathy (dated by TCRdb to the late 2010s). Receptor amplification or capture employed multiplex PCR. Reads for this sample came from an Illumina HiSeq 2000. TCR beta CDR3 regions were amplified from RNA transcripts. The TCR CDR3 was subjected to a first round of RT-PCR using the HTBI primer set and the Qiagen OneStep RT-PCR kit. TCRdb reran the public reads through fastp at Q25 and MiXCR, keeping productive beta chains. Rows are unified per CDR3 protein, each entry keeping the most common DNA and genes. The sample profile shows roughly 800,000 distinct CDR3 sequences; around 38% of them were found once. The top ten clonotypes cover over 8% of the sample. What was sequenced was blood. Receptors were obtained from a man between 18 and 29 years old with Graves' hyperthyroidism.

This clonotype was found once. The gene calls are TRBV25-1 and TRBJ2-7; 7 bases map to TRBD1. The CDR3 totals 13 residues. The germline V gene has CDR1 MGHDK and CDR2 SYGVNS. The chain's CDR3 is CARDLTGPYEQYF. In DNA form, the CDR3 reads TGTGCTAGAGATTTGACAGGGCCCTACGAGCAGTACTTC.

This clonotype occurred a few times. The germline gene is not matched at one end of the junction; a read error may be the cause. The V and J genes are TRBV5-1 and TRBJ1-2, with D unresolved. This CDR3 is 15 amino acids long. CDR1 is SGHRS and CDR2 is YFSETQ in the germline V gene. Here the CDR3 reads CASSLAYVGNYGYTF. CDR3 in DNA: TGTGCCAGCAGCTTGGCCTATGTTGGGAACTATGGCTACACCTTC.

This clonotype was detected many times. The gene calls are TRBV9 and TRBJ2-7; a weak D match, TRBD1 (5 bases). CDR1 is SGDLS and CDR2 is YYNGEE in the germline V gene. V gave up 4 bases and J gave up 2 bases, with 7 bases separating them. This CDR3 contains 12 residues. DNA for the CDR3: TGTGCCAGCAGCAAGGACACCTACGAGCAGTACTTC. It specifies CASSKDTYEQYF.

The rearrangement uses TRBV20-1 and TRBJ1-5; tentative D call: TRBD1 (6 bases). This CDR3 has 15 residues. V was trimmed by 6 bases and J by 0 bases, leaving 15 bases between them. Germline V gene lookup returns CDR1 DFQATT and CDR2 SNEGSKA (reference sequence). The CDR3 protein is CSAPGGRGSNQPQHF. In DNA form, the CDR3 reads TGCAGTGCGCCCGGGGGGCGAGGTAGCAATCAGCCCCAGCATTTT.

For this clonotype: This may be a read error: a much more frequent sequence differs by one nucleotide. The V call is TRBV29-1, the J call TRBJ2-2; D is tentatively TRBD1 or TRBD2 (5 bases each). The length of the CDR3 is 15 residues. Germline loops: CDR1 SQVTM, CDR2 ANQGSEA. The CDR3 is CSVKEGPSETGELFF. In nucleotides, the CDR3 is TGCAGCGTTAAAGAGGGACCCTCGGAGACCGGGGAGCTGTTTTTT.

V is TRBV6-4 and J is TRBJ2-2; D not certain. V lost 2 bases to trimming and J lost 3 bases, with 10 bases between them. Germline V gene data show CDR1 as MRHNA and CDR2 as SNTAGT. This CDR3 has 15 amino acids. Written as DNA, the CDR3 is TGTGCCAGCAGTGACCTCGGTAAAGACACCGGGGAGCTGTTTTTT. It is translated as CASSDLGKDTGELFF.

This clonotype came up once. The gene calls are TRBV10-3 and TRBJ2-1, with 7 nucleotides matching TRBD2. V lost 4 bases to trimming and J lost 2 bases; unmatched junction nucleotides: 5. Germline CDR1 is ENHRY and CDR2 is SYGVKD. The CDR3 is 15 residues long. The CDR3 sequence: CAISGSGGPYNEQFF. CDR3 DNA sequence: TGTGCCATCAGTGGTTCGGGAGGACCCTACAATGAGCAGTTCTTC.

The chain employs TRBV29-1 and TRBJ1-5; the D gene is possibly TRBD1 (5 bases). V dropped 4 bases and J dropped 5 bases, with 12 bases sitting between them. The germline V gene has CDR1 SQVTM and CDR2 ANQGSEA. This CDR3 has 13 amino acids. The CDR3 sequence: CSVAPREDQPQHF. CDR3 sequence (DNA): TGCAGCGTTGCCCCCAGGGAGGATCAGCCCCAGCATTTT. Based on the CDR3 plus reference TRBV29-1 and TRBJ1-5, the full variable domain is SAVISQKPSRDICQRGTSLTIQCQVDSQVTMMFWYRQQPGQSLTLIATANQGSEATYESGFVIDKFPISRPNLTFSTLTVSNMSPEDSSIYLCSVAPREDQPQHFGDGTRLSIL.

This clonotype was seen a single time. The DNA for the CDR3 is TGTGCCAGCAGCAAGGCAGGGTTTGGAAACACCTTC. Translated, it gives CASSKAGFGNTF. The V gene is TRBV7-9, the J gene TRBJ1-2; weak D call: TRBD1 (5 bases). Trimming removed 5 bases at V and 12 bases at J, with 16 bases between. The CDR3 has 12 amino acids. CDR1 is SEHNR and CDR2 is FQNEAQ in the germline V gene (reference sequence).